Below, 10 T cell receptor beta chains from the same sample are listed, as sequenced in a study of OX40 agonist ivuxolimab in advanced cancers. The data were produced by immunoSEQ multiplex PCR, yet TCRdb's version contains in-frame clones alone and is incomplete. The table has 45,000 to 65,000 clones, roughly 84% seen once. Specimen: CD4+ or CD8+ T cells sorted from blood, collected in a trial of the OX40 agonist ivuxolimab. The receptors were sampled from an adult with an advanced solid tumor such as melanoma, head and neck, liver or kidney cancer.

The V gene is TRBV7-3, the J gene TRBJ2-3, with unresolved D. Between the trimmed V and J ends, which lost 5 bases and 0 bases, there was a span of 6 bases. Germline loops: CDR1 SGHTA, CDR2 FQGTGA. The CDR3 is made up of 13 amino acids. The CDR3 is CASSRGSTDTQYF. In DNA, the CDR3 is TGTGCCAGCAGCCGCGGTAGCACAGATACGCAGTATTTT.

The chain couples TRBV6-6 to TRBJ1-3, with a tentative D call TRBD1 (5 bases). Trimming removed 0 bases at V and 3 bases at J, with 12 bases between. Germline CDR1 MNHNY, CDR2 SVGAGI (reference sequence). This CDR3 spans 16 amino acids. The CDR3 nucleotides read TGTGCCAGCAGTTACTCGAAATCAGGGTTTGGAAACACCATATATTTT. It translates to CASSYSKSGFGNTIYF.

The chain recombines TRBV7-9 with TRBJ2-3; D call uncertain. The V gene's germline CDR1 is SEHNR and CDR2 FQNEAQ (reference sequence). The V and J ends lost 0 bases and 0 bases respectively, with 4 bases between them. CDR3 length: 14 amino acids. The CDR3 protein is CASSLAVSTDTQYF. As DNA, the CDR3 is TGTGCCAGCAGCTTAGCGGTTAGCACAGATACGCAGTATTTT.

The CDR3 loop is CASSIGQGGNNEQFF. CDR3 bases: TGTGCCAGTAGTATTGGACAGGGGGGCAACAATGAGCAGTTCTTC. This chain joins TRBV19 and TRBJ2-1; 10 nucleotides agree with TRBD1. Unmatched junction bases numbered 4, after V lost 3 bases and J lost 5 bases. Per germline, CDR1 LNHDA and CDR2 SQIVND (reference sequence). CDR3 size: 15 residues.

This rearrangement joins TRBV29-1 to TRBJ1-3; D unresolved. Germline V gene data show CDR1 as SQVTM and CDR2 as ANQGSEA. V dropped 4 bases and J dropped 4 bases, with 8 bases sitting between them. This CDR3 has 12 amino acids. CDR3 protein: CSVGTDGNTIYF. CDR3 sequence (DNA): TGCAGCGTTGGAACAGACGGAAACACCATATATTTT.

The chain has TRBV19 and TRBJ2-7; D might be TRBD2 (5 bases). Germline V gives CDR1 LNHDA, CDR2 SQIVND (reference sequence). The CDR3 is 15 amino acids. V lost 5 bases, J lost 0 bases, and 14 bases lay in between. CDR3 DNA: TGTGCCAGTAGTCCCAGACGGGGAAGCTCCTACGAGCAGTACTTC. It yields the protein CASSPRRGSSYEQYF. The full variable domain, its missing parts supplied by reference TRBV19 and TRBJ2-7, is DGGITQSPKYLFRKEGQNVTLSCEQNLNHDAMYWYRQDPGQGLRLIYYSQIVNDFQKGDIAEGYSVSREKKESFPLTVTSAQKNPTAFYLCASSPRRGSSYEQYFGPGTRLTVT.

The V and J genes are TRBV14 and TRBJ1-1; D remains unclear. V was cut by 4 bases and J by 1 base, with 13 bases left in between. The germline V gene has CDR1 SGHDN and CDR2 FVKESK. The CDR3 covers 15 residues. The CDR3 spells CASSLNRGSNTEAFF. In DNA, the CDR3 is TGTGCCAGCAGCCTAAACAGAGGGTCGAACACTGAAGCTTTCTTT. Combining the CDR3 with reference TRBV14 and TRBJ1-1 gives the whole variable domain EAGVTQFPSHSVIEKGQTVTLRCDPISGHDNLYWYRRVMGKEIKFLLHFVKESKQDESGMPNNRFLAERTGGTYSTLKVQPAELEDSGVYFCASSLNRGSNTEAFFGQGTRLTVV.

The rearrangement uses TRBV5-1 and TRBJ1-6, with TRBD1 identical over 9 bases. There are 14 residues in the CDR3. With 6 bases clipped from V and 9 bases from J, the junction kept 7 bases outside the gene matches. Germline CDR1 reads SGHRS; CDR2 reads YFSETQ. CDR3 in DNA: TGCGCCAGCATGGGACAGGGTCGGAGTTCACCCCTCCACTTT. Encoded protein: CASMGQGRSSPLHF. Full variable domain (missing parts from reference TRBV5-1 and TRBJ1-6): KAGVTQTPRYLIKTRGQQVTLSCSPISGHRSVSWYQQTPGQGLQFLFEYFSETQRNKGNFPGRFSGRQFSNSRSEMNVSTLELGDSALYLCASMGQGRSSPLHFGNGTRLTVT.

The chain recombines TRBV19 with TRBJ2-5; 8 bases are a match to TRBD2. The CDR3 contains 14 residues. V was clipped by 5 bases and J by 4 bases; unmatched bases: 6. Per the germline V gene, CDR1 is LNHDA and CDR2 is SQIVND (reference sequence). The CDR3 DNA reads TGTGCCAGTAGTGGACGGGCGGGAGGAGAGACCCAGTACTTC. Amino acid sequence: CASSGRAGGETQYF.

The V and J genes are TRBV7-9 and TRBJ2-2, with no clear D. CDR1 is SEHNR and CDR2 is FQNEAQ in the germline V gene (reference sequence). The CDR3 is 13 amino acids. V shed 0 bases and J shed 7 bases, with 6 bases lying between them. Here the CDR3 DNA reads TGTGCCAGCAGCTTAGCGGTCAACGGGGAGCTGTTTTTT. The encoded protein is CASSLAVNGELFF.